This is a list of T cell receptor beta chains from one sample in a study of blood T cell repertoires in COVID-19. Assay: immunoSEQ multiplex PCR; the TCRdb copy retains only in-frame clones and omits some. In the table there are around 210,000 clones, 80% to 90% of which are singletons. The sample taken for sequencing was PBMCs or T cells enriched from blood (not recorded which). These receptors were taken from a woman younger than 30 who had recovered from COVID-19. CDR3s include the opening cysteine and the closing phenylalanine or tryptophan. The order of the fields is J gene, V gene, CDR3 protein.

J: TRBJ1-1; V: TRBV28; CDR3: CASSPAGGFTEAFF
J: TRBJ1-3; V: TRBV28; CDR3: CASSEEANSGNTIYF
J: TRBJ2-2; V: TRBV7-2; CDR3: CASSLALGSGGSNTGELFF
J: TRBJ1-4; V: TRBV7-9; CDR3: CASSARDRGVGEKLFF
J: TRBJ2-7; V: TRBV9; CDR3: CASSVRGGEQYF
J: TRBJ2-7; V: TRBV2; CDR3: CASSRGYEQYF
J: TRBJ2-7; V: TRBV28; CDR3: CASSLVTGDRPQYF
J: TRBJ1-1; V: TRBV7-3; CDR3: CASSDSGVSEAFF
J: TRBJ2-1; V: TRBV12-3/TRBV12-4; CDR3: CASSSVNYNEQFF
J: TRBJ2-7; V: TRBV30; CDR3: CAWSVTSGTPYEQYF
J: TRBJ1-2; V: TRBV13; CDR3: CASHAAGYGYTF
J: TRBJ2-2; V: TRBV9; CDR3: CASSKGQGYLTGELFF
J: TRBJ2-7; V: TRBV6-1; CDR3: CASSEGTVLYEQYF
J: TRBJ2-5; V: TRBV5-1; CDR3: CASSPATSSQETQYF
J: TRBJ1-5; V: TRBV6-5; CDR3: CASRRDPESNQPQHF
J: TRBJ2-7; V: TRBV27; CDR3: CASSDRAYEQYF
J: TRBJ1-2; V: TRBV27; CDR3: CASSLLGVTSPSNYGYTF
J: TRBJ1-1; V: TRBV11-2; CDR3: CASSLSNRRSSTEAFF
J: TRBJ2-3; V: TRBV7-3; CDR3: CASKERGASDTQYF
J: TRBJ1-2; V: TRBV19; CDR3: CASSIGAGPNYGYTF
J: TRBJ1-3; V: TRBV5-1; CDR3: CASSSYTGTVSGNTIYF
J: TRBJ2-3; V: TRBV7-9; CDR3: CASSLVGQGPPDTQYF
J: TRBJ2-3; V: TRBV5-1; CDR3: CASSPSLAGAPIAQYF
J: TRBJ1-6; V: TRBV3-1/TRBV3-2; CDR3: CASSHGRERSPLHF
J: TRBJ1-1; V: TRBV5-6; CDR3: CASSEHRGRDTEAFF
J: TRBJ2-1; V: TRBV3-1/TRBV3-2; CDR3: CASSQMAGGGNEQFF
J: TRBJ1-4; V: TRBV18; CDR3: CASSRRRGQDFGSEKLFF
J: TRBJ2-7; V: TRBV28; CDR3: CASRPPGGFYEQYF
J: TRBJ2-1; V: TRBV19; CDR3: CASSITGSIYNEQFF
J: TRBJ2-2; V: TRBV6-1; CDR3: CASSEAFGDFTGELFF
J: TRBJ2-1; V: TRBV4-2; CDR3: CASSQGVQGPNEQFF
J: TRBJ1-2; V: TRBV28; CDR3: CASGDGTGGYTF
J: TRBJ2-3; V: TRBV6-6; CDR3: CAIQPGEISTDTQYF
J: TRBJ2-5; V: TRBV5-1; CDR3: CASSRDRGRLETQYF
J: TRBJ2-7; V: TRBV10-3; CDR3: CASGKRGDSYEQYF
J: TRBJ2-3; V: TRBV7-9; CDR3: CASSPERGTQYF
J: TRBJ1-3; V: TRBV30; CDR3: CAREEGGSSGNTIYF
J: TRBJ2-6; V: TRBV5-6; CDR3: CASSSNPPTRFSGANVLTF